Below are 28 T cell receptor beta chains sequenced from a single sample in a study of tumor-infiltrating lymphocytes in primary liver carcinoma. Production of TCR beta cDNA used around 500 ng total RNA together with a constant-region primer. Nested multiplex PCR, run for three rounds with slightly modified ARM-PCR, yielded TCR beta libraries. In the first two PCR rounds, TRBV1-TRBV30 forward primers were paired with a C-beta reverse primer, and each round lasted roughly 9 cycles. TCRdb reprocessed the multiplex PCR reads with MiXCR, giving one entry per CDR3 protein. Among around 330,000 distinct CDR3 sequences, 50% to 75% were seen once, and the ten largest hold about 15%. Blood RNA came from unsorted whole blood; germline DNA was also extracted. Material: peripheral blood. These receptors were taken from a woman aged 25-40 years with primary liver carcinoma and hepatitis B virus infection.

This clonotype showed up many times. The rearrangement uses TRBV11-2 and TRBJ2-5; D is undetermined. CDR3 length equals 13 residues. V was clipped by 3 bases and J by 0 bases, with 5 bases between them. Per the germline V gene, CDR1 is SGHAT and CDR2 is FQNNGV. The CDR3 protein is CASSFRDQETQYF. Written as DNA, the CDR3 is TGTGCCAGCAGCTTCCGCGACCAAGAGACCCAGTACTTC.

The chain joins TRBV5-5 to TRBJ2-3, with 12 nucleotides matching TRBD2. V dropped 4 bases and J dropped 5; count of bases not matched to a gene: 5. The CDR3 extends over 15 amino acids. Germline CDR1 and CDR2: SGHKS and YYEKEE (reference sequence). The CDR3 DNA sequence: TGTGCCAGCAGCCAAAGACTAGCGGGAGTAGATACGCAGTATTTT. As protein: CASSQRLAGVDTQYF.

The J gene is TRBJ1-2, the V gene TRBV7-2; D gene unclear. Germline V gene data show CDR1 as SGHTA and CDR2 as FQGNSA. V was shortened by 8 bases and J by 5 bases, with 15 bases between the two germline ends. The CDR3 has 13 amino acids. This chain's CDR3 is CASGPDLIYGYTF. The CDR3 DNA reads TGTGCCAGCGGCCCAGACCTGATTTATGGCTACACCTTC.

The chain joins TRBV24-1 to TRBJ2-5; D uncertain. The germline gives CDR1 KGHDR, CDR2 SFDVKD. Between the trimmed V and J ends, which lost 4 bases and 1 base, there was a span of 18 bases. This CDR3 contains 17 residues. As DNA, the CDR3 is TGTGCCACCAGTGACTCAGAACAAGGGCGAGCCCAAGAGACCCAGTACTTC. Encoded protein: CATSDSEQGRAQETQYF.

This clonotype was detected only a few times. J is TRBJ1-2 and V is TRBV6-5, with 8 nucleotides matching TRBD1. With V trimmed by 4 bases and J by 7 bases, 11 bases remained unmatched. CDR1 and CDR2 (germline): MNHEY, SVGAGI. The CDR3 spans 15 residues. CDR3 in DNA: TGTGCCAGCAGTTTCAGACAGGGGAGAACGGTTGGCTACACCTTC. It translates to CASSFRQGRTVGYTF.

The J gene is TRBJ1-5, the V gene TRBV7-9; no definite D call. Germline loops: CDR1 SEHNR, CDR2 FQNEAQ (reference sequence). Deletions cut 1 base from V and 6 bases from J, with 4 bases between. The CDR3 loop spans 12 amino acids. The CDR3 is CASSLGTQPQHF. The CDR3 nucleotides read TGTGCCAGCAGCTTAGGGACTCAGCCCCAGCATTTT.

For this clonotype: A much larger clone differs from this one at a single base, so this may be a read error. The V gene is TRBV6-5, the J gene TRBJ2-7, with TRBD1 as a possible D gene (5 bases). Germline V gene data show CDR1 as MNHEY and CDR2 as SVGAGI. Trimming removed 6 bases at V and 4 bases at J, with 22 bases between. The CDR3 has 16 amino acids. This chain's CDR3 is CASSGSDRPTGYEQYF. The CDR3 bases are TGTGCCAGCAGCGGATCTGACAGACCCACGGGTTACGAGCAGTACTTC.

In nucleotides, the CDR3 is TGTGCCACCTTCTACTTTGTTGCGTCGGGACAGGGTTATGGCAATCAGCCCCAGCATTTT. Translating gives CATFYFVASGQGYGNQPQHF. The rearrangement joins TRBV24-1 to TRBJ1-5; TRBD1 matches 9 bases. This CDR3 region has 20 residues. CDR1 is KGHDR, CDR2 SFDVKD, per germline. Trimming took 9 bases from V and 2 from J; bases not matched to a gene: 22.

CDR3 DNA: TGTGCCAGCAGTTCTGTCCGGTTCGGGAAGACCGGCGAGCAGTACTTC. This translates into CASSSVRFGKTGEQYF. The rearrangement joins TRBV28 to TRBJ2-7; tentatively, D is TRBD2 (5 bases). CDR3 length: 16 residues. Germline CDR1 and CDR2: MDHEN and SYDVKM. V lost 4 bases and J lost 6, with 22 bases in between.

In its sample, this clonotype was seen a few times. This chain uses TRBV4-1 with TRBJ1-1; D perhaps matches TRBD1 (6 bases). In germline, CDR1 is MGHRA, CDR2 YSYEKL. V lost 1 base to trimming and J lost 8 bases, with 17 bases between them. This CDR3 region has 15 residues. This CDR3 is CASSQAKPNRVEAFF. Written as DNA, the CDR3 is TGCGCCAGCAGCCAAGCCAAGCCTAACAGGGTAGAAGCTTTCTTT.

Note on this clonotype: Possible read error: a much larger clone is one base away. The chain has TRBV11-3 and TRBJ2-7; TRBD1 agrees at 7 bases. CDR1 is SGHNT and CDR2 is YENEEA in the germline V gene. The length of the CDR3 is 13 residues. The V gene end was trimmed by 3 bases and the J gene end by 8 bases; junction bases not matched to a gene: 7. The CDR3, as DNA: TGTGCCAGCAGCTTGGGACAGTCCTTCAAGCAGTACTTC. It yields the protein CASSLGQSFKQYF.

Notes on this clonotype: With a much larger clone just one base away, this may be a read error. The rearrangement uses TRBV29-1 and TRBJ1-1; D remains ambiguous. CDR1 and CDR2 (germline): SQVTM, ANQGSEA. There are 12 residues in the CDR3. Trimming removed 3 bases at V and 4 bases at J, with 9 bases between. CDR3 protein: CSVDVQSTEAFF. CDR3 in DNA: TGCAGCGTTGACGTCCAGAGCACTGAAGCTTTCTTT.

In regard to this clonotype: This sequence may be a read error, since a much larger clone differs from it by one base. V is TRBV4-3 and J is TRBJ2-7, with D maybe TRBD1 (5 bases). This CDR3 is 16 amino acids long. Germline loops: CDR1 LGHNA, CDR2 YSLEER. DNA of the CDR3: TGCGCCAGCAGCCAAGATTCCAGCAGGGTCTACCACGACCAGTACTTC. Encoded protein: CASSQDSSRVYHDQYF.

The sample holds one count of this clonotype. The junction departs from germline at one end; a sequencing error may be responsible. The chain employs TRBV11-2 and TRBJ1-2; 10 bases are shared with TRBD1. Germline V gene sequence: CDR1 SGHAT, CDR2 FQNNGV. The CDR3 has 11 amino acids. CDR3 in DNA: TGTGTCAGCAGGTCTGGACAGGGGGAGACCTTC. Protein sequence: CVSRSGQGETF.

The chain is built from TRBV30 and TRBJ2-1; D ambiguous. CDR3 length equals 11 residues. Trimming removed 2 bases from V and 6 bases from J, with 5 bases in between. The germline CDR1 and CDR2 sequences are GTSNPN and SVGIG (reference sequence). The CDR3 here is CAWSILNEQFF. Here the CDR3 DNA reads TGTGCCTGGAGTATTCTCAATGAGCAGTTCTTC. Full variable domain (rest looked up from reference TRBV30 and TRBJ2-1): SQTIHQWPATLVQPVGSPLSLECTVEGTSNPNLYWYRQAAGRGLQLLFYSVGIGQISSEVPQNLSASRPQDRQFILSSKKLLLSDSGFYLCAWSILNEQFFGPGTRLTVL.

The chain joins TRBV11-3 to TRBJ2-7, with 8 bases lining up with TRBD2. This CDR3 region has 15 residues. Germline assignment: CDR1 SGHNT and CDR2 YENEEA. V dropped 4 bases and J dropped 7; count of bases not matched to a gene: 12. CDR3 DNA: TGTGCCAGCAGCTCGAGGACGGCCGGGGGGGGAGAGCAGTACTTC. It translates to CASSSRTAGGGEQYF.

This clonotype was recorded once. At one end the junction does not follow the germline gene, possibly because of a read error. V is TRBV28 and J is TRBJ2-4; D is possibly TRBD1 (5 bases). This CDR3 region has 11 residues. Germline V CDR1 and CDR2: MDHEN, SYDVKM. The CDR3 reads CVSQGENIQYF. CDR3 nucleotide sequence: TGTGTCAGCCAGGGCGAAAACATTCAGTACTTC.

The chain is built from TRBV7-8 and TRBJ2-7; 14 bases match TRBD2. The trim removed 5 bases at V and 3 bases at J, leaving 18 bases unmatched. The CDR3 sequence is 20 residues long. Germline CDR1 SGHVS, CDR2 FQNEAQ. The CDR3 loop is CASSREPGLAGDSQLYEQYF. The CDR3 coding sequence is TGTGCCAGCAGCCGCGAACCGGGACTAGCGGGAGATTCTCAACTCTACGAGCAGTACTTC.

Turning to this clonotype: A single base separates this from a much larger clone, so it may be a read error. This chain uses TRBV30 with TRBJ2-7, with 7 bases identical to TRBD1. The CDR3 has 16 residues. The ends lost 0 bases at V and 7 bases at J; junction bases unmatched: 15. The germline V gene encodes CDR1 GTSNPN and CDR2 SVGIG (reference sequence). This chain's CDR3 is CAWSVRTGVSYNEQYF. CDR3 nucleotide sequence: TGTGCCTGGAGTGTGAGAACAGGGGTCTCCTACAATGAGCAGTACTTC.

Concerning this clonotype itself: A much larger clone lies a single base off, so this may be a read error. The genes are TRBV6-5 and TRBJ2-1, with 16 bases aligning to TRBD2. CDR3 length equals 17 residues. V lost 10 bases to trimming and J lost 7 bases; unmatched junction nucleotides: 13. Germline-derived CDR1 and CDR2 are MNHEY and SVGAGI. In nucleotides, the CDR3 is TGTGCCAACAGGACAAGGGGACTAGCGGGAGGGCTTAATGAGCAGTTCTTC. Residues: CANRTRGLAGGLNEQFF.

This clonotype was recorded many times. The chain links TRBV6-1 to TRBJ2-1, with a possible D match to TRBD2 (5 bases). Germline assignment: CDR1 MNHNS and CDR2 SASEGT. The CDR3 has 15 amino acids. Trimming removed 3 bases at V and 3 bases at J, with 12 bases between. The CDR3 is CASSDGGRDYNEQFF. The DNA for the CDR3 is TGTGCCAGCAGTGACGGCGGACGGGACTACAATGAGCAGTTCTTC.

Many counts were recorded for this clonotype. The V gene is TRBV11-3, the J gene TRBJ2-2; TRBD2 might be the D (5 bases). V was shortened by 5 bases and J by 5 bases, with 9 bases between the two germline ends. Per germline, CDR1 SGHNT and CDR2 YENEEA. The CDR3 consists of 13 residues. CDR3: CASSGRETGELFF. In DNA form, the CDR3 reads TGTGCCAGCAGCGGGAGAGAAACCGGGGAGCTGTTTTTT.

About this clonotype: Its ends do not fully match the called genes, so a read error is possible. In DNA form, the CDR3 reads TGTGCCAGCAGCCGCAGGGTTCGGAATTCGCCCCCCCACTTT. This codes for CASSRRVRNSPPHF. V usage is TRBV11-3 and J usage is TRBJ1-6; TRBD1 is a possible D gene (5 bases). Germline values: CDR1 SGHNT, CDR2 YENEEA. This CDR3 region has 14 residues.

Remarks on this clonotype: A read error is possible here, since a much larger clone lies one base away. In nucleotides, the CDR3 is TGTGCCAGAAGTAGCCTGAGGACTAGCGGGAGGACAGATACGCAGTATTTT. Protein sequence: CARSSLRTSGRTDTQYF. V is TRBV6-2 or TRBV6-3 and J is TRBJ2-3, with TRBD2 matching 14 bases. V was clipped by 9 bases and J by 3 bases; unmatched bases: 11. Germline loops: CDR1 MNHEY, CDR2 SVGEGT. The CDR3 loop spans 17 amino acids.

This clonotype turned up a few times. This rearrangement joins TRBV5-4 to TRBJ2-6; D uncertain. This CDR3 is 16 amino acids long. Per the germline V gene, CDR1 is SGHNT and CDR2 is YYREEE (reference sequence). Trimming took off 3 bases at V and 0 bases at J, with 10 bases between the two ends. As DNA, the CDR3 is TGTGCCAGCAGCTCCCAGCCGGTCTCTGGGGCCAACGTCCTGACTTTC. Its protein is CASSSQPVSGANVLTF.

The V and J genes are TRBV19 and TRBJ2-1, with 9 bases matching TRBD2. This CDR3 spans 17 amino acids. After removal of 6 bases from V and 2 bases from J, the junction contained 11 bases not matched to a gene. Germline-derived CDR1 and CDR2 are LNHDA and SQIVND (reference sequence). This chain's CDR3 is CASRGGIAGAAYNEQFF. In DNA, the CDR3 is TGTGCCAGTAGGGGGGGCATAGCGGGAGCGGCCTACAATGAGCAGTTCTTC. Full variable domain (missing parts from reference TRBV19 and TRBJ2-1): DGGITQSPKYLFRKEGQNVTLSCEQNLNHDAMYWYRQDPGQGLRLIYYSQIVNDFQKGDIAEGYSVSREKKESFPLTVTSAQKNPTAFYLCASRGGIAGAAYNEQFFGPGTRLTVL.

This clonotype was recorded many times. This chain uses TRBV11-2 with TRBJ2-1, with TRBD2 identical over 15 bases. The CDR3 is made up of 16 amino acids. V gave up 3 bases and J gave up 8 bases; unmatched junction bases: 5. Germline V gene data show CDR1 as SGHAT and CDR2 as FQNNGV. Here the CDR3 reads CASSLGLAGGHYEQFF. In DNA form, the CDR3 reads TGTGCCAGCAGCTTGGGACTAGCGGGAGGTCATTATGAGCAGTTCTTC.

About this clonotype itself: A much larger clone differs by one base, so this may be a read error. The gene calls are TRBV12-3 or TRBV12-4 and TRBJ2-1; unclear D gene. The CDR3 loop spans 12 amino acids. CDR3 nucleotides: TGTGCCAACAGTCCAGCTTCTTCCGAGCAGTTCTTC. It encodes CANSPASSEQFF.